The 32 T cell receptor beta chains presented below share a single source sample, sequenced in a study of T-cell reconstitution after alpha-beta-depleted transplantation in children. Preparation of the TCRbeta library used unique molecular identifiers. From the PCR reads, TCRdb called clonotypes with MiXCR, one entry per CDR3 protein. Here the sample spans hundreds of thousands of distinct CDR3 sequences, about 17% being singletons. Sequencing used PBMCs, mostly from graft donor cells, obtained 360 days after TCRalphabeta/CD19-depleted stem cell transplant. The origin of the receptors is a male patient aged 2-15 years who had a stem cell transplant for acute lymphoblastic leukemia, so the T cells may come from the graft donor.

V gene TRBV11-2 combines with J gene TRBJ2-3, with 7 bases lining up with TRBD2. V lost 2 bases to trimming and J lost 0 bases; unmatched junction nucleotides: 17. The CDR3 runs 20 residues. Looked up from germline, CDR1 is SGHAT and CDR2 is FQNNGV. CDR3 loop: CASSLFIWGRVLSSTDTQYF. The CDR3 DNA follows: TGTGCCAGCAGCTTATTTATATGGGGGAGGGTCTTATCTAGCACAGATACGCAGTATTTT.

This clonotype was counted ten times or more. The V call is TRBV28, the J call TRBJ2-7; D gene unclear. The CDR3 length is 13 residues. V lost 5 bases, J lost 4 bases, and 12 bases lay in between. CDR1 and CDR2 from the germline V gene are MDHEN and SYDVKM. The CDR3 region is CASSLSPSYEQYF. Here the CDR3 DNA reads TGTGCCAGCAGTCTCTCTCCAAGTTACGAGCAGTACTTC.

As to this clonotype: Just one base apart from a much larger clone, this may be a read error. It is likely a read error, because the conserved phenylalanine at the end of the CDR3 is missing. This sequence joins TRBV27 and TRBJ2-5; 7 nucleotides agree with TRBD1. V lost 6 bases, J lost 5 bases, and 15 bases stayed unmatched. The length of the CDR3 is 16 residues. CDR1 and CDR2 (germline): MNHEY, SMNVEV (reference sequence). The CDR3 is CASRVDPGQPWETQYC. The DNA for the CDR3 is TGTGCCAGCAGAGTTGACCCGGGACAGCCATGGGAGACCCAGTACTGC.

There are a few counts of this clonotype. The chain couples TRBV6-1 to TRBJ2-2; 13 nucleotides align to TRBD2. The CDR3 is made up of 19 amino acids. The V gene's germline CDR1 is MNHNS and CDR2 SASEGT. V dropped 6 bases and J dropped 0; count of bases not matched to a gene: 10. The CDR3 sequence is CASRTRLAGGQTNTGELFF. The CDR3 region has the DNA TGTGCCAGCAGAACCCGACTAGCGGGAGGCCAAACGAACACCGGGGAGCTGTTTTTT.

The table lists this clonotype with a few counts. The V gene is TRBV20-1, the J gene TRBJ2-3; the match to TRBD2 covers 13 bases. After removal of 4 bases from V and 5 bases from J, the junction contained 6 bases not matched to a gene. Per germline, CDR1 DFQATT and CDR2 SNEGSKA (reference sequence). The CDR3 extends over 15 amino acids. The CDR3 here is CSAIGTSGKLDTQYF. In nucleotides, the CDR3 is TGCAGTGCTATCGGGACTAGCGGGAAGTTAGATACGCAGTATTTT.

At least ten counts were recorded for this clonotype. The chain carries TRBV7-6 and TRBJ2-1; tentative D call: TRBD1 (5 bases). The germline V gene encodes CDR1 SGHVS and CDR2 FNYEAQ. The CDR3 contains 14 residues. V shed 6 bases and J shed 3 bases, with 12 bases lying between them. The CDR3 spells CASSRFRDYNEQFF. The CDR3 region has the DNA TGTGCCAGCAGTCGTTTCAGGGACTACAATGAGCAGTTCTTC.

This clonotype was counted ten times or more. The chain employs TRBV7-9 and TRBJ1-4; D is unresolved. Per the germline V gene, CDR1 is SEHNR and CDR2 is FQNEAQ (reference sequence). V was pared by 1 base and J by 8 bases, with 14 bases between. This CDR3 spans 15 amino acids. CDR3 amino acids: CASSLGRAPGEKLFF. The CDR3, as DNA: TGTGCCAGCAGCTTAGGAAGAGCCCCGGGGGAAAAACTGTTTTTT.

The chain is built from TRBV7-9 and TRBJ2-4, with TRBD1 as a possible D gene (5 bases). Per the germline V gene, CDR1 is SEHNR and CDR2 is FQNEAQ (reference sequence). CDR3 size: 18 residues. Trimming stripped 2 bases from V and 0 bases from J, with 17 bases between. CDR3 amino acids: CASSLIIDRFLAKNIQYF. As DNA, the CDR3 is TGTGCCAGCAGCTTAATTATCGACAGATTCCTAGCCAAAAACATTCAGTACTTC.

This clonotype was counted ten times or more. CDR3 amino acids: CASSLRGVQETQYF. Written as DNA, the CDR3 is TGTGCCAGCTCACTACGCGGGGTACAAGAGACCCAGTACTTC. The chain is built from TRBV18 and TRBJ2-5, with a tentative D call TRBD2 (6 bases). Germline V gives CDR1 KGHSH, CDR2 LQKENI. Trimming removed 4 bases at V and 2 bases at J, with 11 bases between. This CDR3 region has 14 residues.

The CDR3, as DNA: TGTGCCAGCAGCGCTGACAGCACCCACTACGAGCAGTACTTC. Protein product: CASSADSTHYEQYF. The chain recombines TRBV28 with TRBJ2-7, with D maybe TRBD1 (5 bases). The CDR3 totals 14 residues. Germline-derived CDR1 and CDR2 are MDHEN and SYDVKM. V lost 6 bases and J 3 bases, leaving 15 bases between the germline ends.

Many counts were recorded for this clonotype. The J gene is TRBJ2-7, the V gene TRBV6-2 or TRBV6-3, with 9 bases matching TRBD1. The CDR3 is made up of 15 amino acids. The V gene's germline CDR1 is MNHEY and CDR2 SVGEGT. Losses at the gene ends were 5 bases for V and 4 bases for J; bases not matched to a gene: 9. For the CDR3, the DNA is TGTGCCAGCAGTCCTACAGGGGGCAAGGGATACGAGCAGTACTTC. It codes for CASSPTGGKGYEQYF.

This clonotype has only a few counts. This chain joins TRBV6-5 and TRBJ2-2; no reliable D call. The CDR3 is 14 residues long. V lost 2 bases to trimming and J lost 4 bases, with 8 bases between them. Per the germline V gene, CDR1 is MNHEY and CDR2 is SVGAGI. The CDR3 DNA reads TGTGCCAGCAGTTACCAACCTGGCACCGGGGAGCTGTTTTTT. It translates to CASSYQPGTGELFF.

This clonotype was observed a handful of times. This chain uses TRBV4-1 with TRBJ2-3; D gene unclear. Looked up from germline, CDR1 is MGHRA and CDR2 is YSYEKL. The CDR3 length is 16 residues. The germline V and J ends were trimmed by 3 bases and 0 bases, with 13 bases remaining between them. CDR3 coding DNA: TGCGCCAGCAGCCAGCCTGCACAGACTAGCACAGATACGCAGTATTTT. It encodes CASSQPAQTSTDTQYF.

This clonotype has a handful of counts. The V call is TRBV7-6, the J call TRBJ2-5; D ambiguous. The CDR3 has 15 residues. The V and J ends lost 2 bases and 1 base respectively, with 11 bases between them. CDR1 and CDR2 from the germline V gene are SGHVS and FNYEAQ. CDR3 coding DNA: TGTGCCAGCAGCTTACAAAGAGGAACCCAAGAGACCCAGTACTTC. Translation: CASSLQRGTQETQYF.

This clonotype was seen at least ten times. The chain carries TRBV29-1 and TRBJ2-4, with TRBD2 identical over 9 bases. CDR3 length: 15 residues. The germline V gene encodes CDR1 SQVTM and CDR2 ANQGSEA. Trimming cost V 7 bases and J 0 bases; bases outside gene matches: 7. The DNA for the CDR3 is TGCAGCGCCATTAGCGGGAGACTAGCCAAAAACATTCAGTACTTC. Its protein is CSAISGRLAKNIQYF.

The V gene is TRBV9, the J gene TRBJ1-2; TRBD1 might be the D (5 bases). The CDR3 is made up of 14 amino acids. CDR1 and CDR2 from the germline V gene are SGDLS and YYNGEE. Trimming cost V 0 bases and J 4 bases, with 10 bases left between them. This chain's CDR3 is CASSVGRDRYGYTF. The CDR3 DNA reads TGTGCCAGCAGCGTAGGTAGGGACCGCTATGGCTACACCTTC.

This clonotype was seen more than once but under ten times. This chain links TRBV7-2 with TRBJ2-1; either TRBD1 or TRBD2 may supply D (7 bases each). CDR1 is SGHTA, CDR2 FQGNSA, per germline. Trimming took off 0 bases at V and 7 bases at J, with 13 bases between the two ends. This CDR3 contains 15 residues. CDR3 DNA: TGTGCCAGCAGCTTAGCGGCAGGGGGGGGGAATGAGCAGTTCTTC. Its translation is CASSLAAGGGNEQFF.

A few counts support this clonotype. The V gene is TRBV15, the J gene TRBJ1-3; no definite D call. Germline V lookup: CDR1 LNHNV, CDR2 YYDKDF (reference sequence). V gave up 0 bases and J gave up 0 bases, with 9 bases separating them. The CDR3 runs to 16 residues. CDR3 sequence: CATSRDMAVSGNTIYF. CDR3 bases: TGTGCCACCAGCAGAGATATGGCGGTCTCTGGAAACACCATATATTTT.

The chain employs TRBV6-2 or TRBV6-3 and TRBJ2-1, with no clear D. Between the trimmed V and J ends, which lost 2 bases and 4 bases, there was a span of 12 bases. This CDR3 comprises 15 residues. Germline CDR1 and CDR2: MNHEY and SVGEGT. The DNA of the CDR3 is TGTGCCAGCAGTTACGACGATGGACCTTACAATGAGCAGTTCTTC. This gives the protein CASSYDDGPYNEQFF.

The chain carries TRBV28 and TRBJ1-1, with D uncertain. In germline, CDR1 is MDHEN, CDR2 SYDVKM. Deletions cut 3 bases from V and 9 bases from J, with 14 bases between. CDR3 length: 13 residues. For the CDR3, the DNA is TGTGCCAGCAGTTTCGGGTCACAGATTAAAGCTTTCTTT. Amino acids: CASSFGSQIKAFF. The variable domain in full, completed from reference TRBV28 and TRBJ1-1, reads DVKVTQSSRYLVKRTGEKVFLECVQDMDHENMFWYRQDPGLGLRLIYFSYDVKMKEKGDIPEGYSVSREKKERFSLILESASTNQTSMYLCASSFGSQIKAFFGQGTRLTVV.

This clonotype was seen a handful of times. V and J are TRBV3-1 and TRBJ2-7; D is uncertain. The CDR3 is 13 amino acids. Germline CDR1 is LGHDT and CDR2 is YNNKEL (reference sequence). Deletions cut 3 bases from V and 0 bases from J, with 6 bases between. The CDR3 protein is CASSHLSSYEQYF. CDR3 sequence (DNA): TGTGCCAGCAGCCATCTCAGCTCCTACGAGCAGTACTTC.

J is TRBJ2-4 and V is TRBV30, with TRBD2 identical over 7 bases. The CDR3 is 11 amino acids. V trimming: 3 bases; J trimming: 13 bases; junction bases outside the gene matches: 6. Per germline, CDR1 GTSNPN and CDR2 SVGIG (reference sequence). The CDR3 reads CAWSREDLQYF. The CDR3 nucleotides are TGTGCCTGGAGCCGGGAGGACCTCCAGTACTTC. The whole variable domain, remainder taken from reference TRBV30 and TRBJ2-4, is SQTIHQWPATLVQPVGSPLSLECTVEGTSNPNLYWYRQAAGRGLQLLFYSVGIGQISSEVPQNLSASRPQDRQFILSSKKLLLSDSGFYLCAWSREDLQYFGAGTRLSVL.

This clonotype was counted between two and nine times. The chain is built from TRBV28 and TRBJ2-7; 8 nucleotides match TRBD2. Germline V gene data show CDR1 as MDHEN and CDR2 as SYDVKM. The CDR3 is made up of 18 amino acids. Trimming at V came to 2 bases and at J to 1 base, leaving 13 bases not matched to a gene. CDR3 sequence reads: CASSLRGFVSGVSYEQYF. DNA for the CDR3: TGTGCCAGCAGTTTACGAGGATTTGTTAGCGGGGTTTCCTACGAGCAGTACTTC.

This sequence joins TRBV5-1 and TRBJ2-1; 7 bases map to TRBD1. The CDR3 is 18 amino acids. J gave up 1 base and V 1 base, and 11 bases lay outside the gene matches. Germline values: CDR1 SGHRS, CDR2 YFSETQ. The CDR3 reads CASSLTIGWDSSYNEQFF. The CDR3 DNA reads TGCGCCAGCAGCTTGACAATTGGTTGGGACAGTTCCTACAATGAGCAGTTCTTC.

This clonotype has a count of ten or more. V is TRBV5-1 and J is TRBJ1-1; D uncertain. The germline V gene has CDR1 SGHRS and CDR2 YFSETQ. This CDR3 spans 13 amino acids. V was shortened by 4 bases and J by 3 bases, with 10 bases between the two germline ends. The CDR3 DNA follows: TGCGCCAGCAGCGCAGACCGGGACACTGAAGCTTTCTTT. It encodes CASSADRDTEAFF.

The CDR3 sequence is CSARRPVTDEQYF. DNA of the CDR3: TGCAGTGCTAGAAGGCCGGTTACGGACGAGCAGTACTTC. The V call is TRBV20-1, the J call TRBJ2-7; no clear D. V was clipped by 2 bases and J by 5 bases, with 13 bases between them. From germline, CDR1 is DFQATT and CDR2 SNEGSKA (reference sequence). This CDR3 contains 13 residues.

In its sample, this clonotype was seen a few times. The V gene is TRBV6-1, the J gene TRBJ2-7, with 11 bases aligning to TRBD2. The CDR3 runs to 14 residues. Unmatched junction bases numbered 3, after V lost 6 bases and J lost 2 bases. CDR1 is MNHNS and CDR2 is SASEGT in the germline V gene. DNA of the CDR3: TGTGCCAGCAGCAGACTAGCGGGAACCTACGAGCAGTACTTC. Its protein product is CASSRLAGTYEQYF.

This clonotype was counted between two and nine times. The chain joins TRBV20-1 to TRBJ2-3, with 8 bases lining up with TRBD2. V lost 1 base, J lost 3 bases, and 3 bases stayed unmatched. This CDR3 contains 14 residues. Germline CDR1 DFQATT, CDR2 SNEGSKA (reference sequence). DNA of the CDR3: TGCAGTGCTAGAGCGGGAGGGCCGACAGATACGCAGTATTTT. Translating it yields CSARAGGPTDTQYF.

This clonotype was detected only a few times. The chain joins TRBV4-2 to TRBJ2-2, with 8 bases aligning to TRBD1. The V and J ends lost 4 bases and 2 bases, in that order; junction bases with no gene match: 24. Germline V CDR1 and CDR2: LGHNA, YNFKEQ. The CDR3 runs to 22 residues. DNA of the CDR3: TGTGCCAGCAGCCGCATACGGAGAAGTGATGACAGGGGATATACCAACACCGGGGAGCTGTTTTTT. Residues: CASSRIRRSDDRGYTNTGELFF.

The chain combines TRBV4-2 with TRBJ2-5; TRBD2 might be the D (5 bases). Germline CDR1 reads LGHNA; CDR2 reads YNFKEQ. The CDR3 extends over 13 amino acids. Trimming took 1 base from V and 5 from J, leaving 8 bases between them. CDR3 DNA sequence: TGTGCCAGCAGCCAAGGGACTGCTGAGACCCAGTACTTC. Its translation is CASSQGTAETQYF.

This clonotype was counted many times. This chain joins TRBV7-2 and TRBJ2-1; D remains unclear. Germline CDR1 and CDR2: SGHTA and FQGNSA. V was clipped by 1 base and J by 1 base, with 14 bases between them. The CDR3 runs 17 residues. Here the CDR3 reads CASSLVSGSPSYNEQFF. For the CDR3, the DNA is TGTGCCAGCAGCTTAGTCTCCGGTAGTCCGTCCTACAATGAGCAGTTCTTC.

In this sample, this clonotype turned up many times. The genes are TRBV20-1 and TRBJ2-1; TRBD2 might be the D (5 bases). CDR1 and CDR2 from the germline V gene are DFQATT and SNEGSKA (reference sequence). With 2 bases removed from V and 0 bases from J, the gap between germline ends came to 14 bases. CDR3 length: 16 residues. In nucleotides, the CDR3 is TGCAGTGCTAGACCGCTGAGTGGGAGCTCCTACAATGAGCAGTTCTTC. It specifies CSARPLSGSSYNEQFF.